This is a list of T cell receptor beta chains from one sample in a study of memory CD4+ T cells and cytomegalovirus serostatus. Clones were read by immunoSEQ multiplex PCR, and TCRdb kept only the in-frame ones, dropping some. The repertoire holds under 50,000 clones, with approximately 74% as singletons. Sequenced sample: memory CD4+ T cells from blood. The receptor set was obtained from an adult in good health and CMV-seropositive. CDR3s include the opening cysteine and the closing phenylalanine or tryptophan.

length: 16; J: TRBJ1-5; V: TRBV28; CDR3: CASSLEPGRSNQPQHF
length: 15; J: TRBJ1-3; V: TRBV11-1; CDR3: CASSSVSGARNTIYF
length: 13; J: TRBJ2-7; V: TRBV6-5; CDR3: CASTLAGTYEQYF
length: 14; J: TRBJ2-3; V: TRBV5-1; CDR3: CASSLVLAGDTQYF
length: 14; J: TRBJ1-2; V: TRBV4-1; CDR3: CASSQEPGRDDYTF
length: 16; J: TRBJ2-3; V: TRBV9; CDR3: CASSGGPGQNTDTQYF
length: 15; J: TRBJ1-2; V: TRBV29-1; CDR3: CSVEVGTGALSGYTF
length: 16; J: TRBJ1-1; V: TRBV10-3; CDR3: CAISDDRGNMNTEAFF
length: 15; J: TRBJ1-6; V: TRBV10-3; CDR3: CAISELGTGVSPLHF
length: 15; J: TRBJ1-4; V: TRBV15; CDR3: CATSRDQAVNEKLFF
length: 15; J: TRBJ1-1; V: TRBV5-1; CDR3: CASSLSTGTNTEAFF
length: 16; J: TRBJ2-4; V: TRBV19; CDR3: CASSPGGELLKNIQYF
length: 17; J: TRBJ1-5; V: TRBV9; CDR3: CASSVGTGAYSNQPQHF
length: 14; J: TRBJ2-5; V: TRBV6-6; CDR3: CASSYEENRETQYF
length: 13; J: TRBJ1-2; V: TRBV6-1; CDR3: CASSETGGYGYTF
length: 15; J: TRBJ1-4; V: TRBV10-3; CDR3: CAISESGTTGEKLFF
length: 14; J: TRBJ2-5; V: TRBV11-2; CDR3: CASSPSTSVETQYF
length: 14; J: TRBJ2-2; V: TRBV6-1; CDR3: CASTPTGNTGELFF
length: 14; J: TRBJ1-6; V: TRBV10-1; CDR3: CASSADRVRSPLHF
length: 13; J: TRBJ1-6; V: TRBV19; CDR3: CASTRTYNSPLHF
length: 16; J: TRBJ2-2; V: TRBV15; CDR3: CATSGDRGRETGELFF
length: 20; J: TRBJ2-6; V: TRBV7-6; CDR3: CASSLALRDGSLSGANVLTF
length: 14; J: TRBJ2-5; V: TRBV5-1; CDR3: CASSWGQVQETQYF
length: 18; J: TRBJ2-7; V: TRBV23-1; CDR3: CASSQSWGGQASSYEQYF
length: 13; J: TRBJ1-2; V: TRBV5-4; CDR3: CASSIRTGYGYTF
length: 16; J: TRBJ2-2; V: TRBV4-3; CDR3: CASSPGRGADTGELFF
length: 14; J: TRBJ2-7; V: TRBV6-1; CDR3: CASSEAGGAREQYF
length: 15; J: TRBJ1-1; V: TRBV5-6; CDR3: CASSLGWGLGTEAFF
length: 14; J: TRBJ1-2; V: TRBV6-1; CDR3: CASSGYREGGGYTF
length: 16; J: TRBJ2-5; V: TRBV10-3; CDR3: CAIRPSGQGKWETQYF
length: 15; J: TRBJ2-3; V: TRBV7-2; CDR3: CASSLVGEGTDTQYF
length: 15; J: TRBJ1-1; V: TRBV6-5; CDR3: CASSYSRPGNTEAFF
length: 14; J: TRBJ2-5; V: TRBV5-4; CDR3: CASSLVLGQETQYF
length: 15; J: TRBJ2-3; V: TRBV7-2; CDR3: CASSRLTEATDTQYF
length: 15; J: TRBJ2-3; V: TRBV7-8; CDR3: CASTPLAVYTDTQYF
length: 14; J: TRBJ2-1; V: TRBV19; CDR3: CASSISGDYNEQFF
length: 15; J: TRBJ2-2; V: TRBV5-1; CDR3: CASSLLLGTPGELFF
length: 11; J: TRBJ2-5; V: TRBV7-8; CDR3: CASSFQETQYF
length: 14; J: TRBJ2-4; V: TRBV13; CDR3: CASSLGTRADIQYF
length: 14; J: TRBJ1-3; V: TRBV6-1; CDR3: CASSALDTGNTIYF
length: 16; J: TRBJ1-1; V: TRBV5-4; CDR3: CASSPGRRVRNTEAFF
length: 12; J: TRBJ1-1; V: TRBV11-2; CDR3: CASSLRFAEAFF
length: 15; J: TRBJ1-1; V: TRBV6-6; CDR3: CASSYPPPSGTEAFF
length: 14; J: TRBJ2-3; V: TRBV2; CDR3: CASSVDRGRDTQYF
length: 15; J: TRBJ1-2; V: TRBV7-3; CDR3: CASSLNGEANYGYTF
length: 14; J: TRBJ1-4; V: TRBV19; CDR3: CASGDGPRGEKLFF
length: 17; J: TRBJ2-5; V: TRBV4-3; CDR3: CASSQDLGDRYQETQYF
length: 13; J: TRBJ2-1; V: TRBV10-3; CDR3: CAISELGYNEQFF
length: 12; J: TRBJ1-2; V: TRBV6-1; CDR3: CASSGRNYGYTF
length: 15; J: TRBJ1-4; V: TRBV11-2; CDR3: CASSLGRGVYEKLFF
length: 13; J: TRBJ2-3; V: TRBV5-8; CDR3: CASRVSGTDTQYF
length: 13; J: TRBJ2-1; V: TRBV14; CDR3: CASSYTRGGQQFF
length: 13; J: TRBJ2-1; V: TRBV6-1; CDR3: CASTRTGNDEQFF
length: 15; J: TRBJ2-5; V: TRBV11-2; CDR3: CASSLGTGFQETQYF
length: 16; J: TRBJ2-5; V: TRBV4-3; CDR3: CASSQDEGQGRETQYF
length: 13; J: TRBJ2-5; V: TRBV19; CDR3: CASSMMGKETQYF